Below are 12 T cell receptor beta chains sequenced from a single sample in a study of T cell changes during pregnancy in multiple sclerosis. Measured with immunoSEQ multiplex PCR; TCRdb has only the in-frame clones, and not every one. In the table there are some 54,000 clones, just over 90% of which are singletons. The source was peripheral blood, collected after pregnancy. These receptor sequences come from a female donor with multiple sclerosis, enrolled in a pregnancy study.

The rearrangement joins TRBV2 to TRBJ2-2; D possibly corresponds to TRBD1 (6 bases). In germline, CDR1 is SNHLY, CDR2 FYNNEI. Trimming stripped 4 bases from V and 7 bases from J, with 13 bases between. The CDR3 extends over 14 amino acids. CDR3 sequence: CASSATGRNGELFF. CDR3 sequence (DNA): TGTGCCAGCAGTGCAACAGGGCGGAACGGGGAGCTGTTTTTT.

This chain links TRBV9 with TRBJ2-1; unclear D gene. The V end was cut by 0 bases, the J end by 1 base, with 8 bases between. This CDR3 contains 15 residues. Germline V gives CDR1 SGDLS, CDR2 YYNGEE. DNA of the CDR3: TGTGCCAGCAGCGTAGTTGGCGGATCCTACAATGAGCAGTTCTTC. This translates into CASSVVGGSYNEQFF.

This chain links TRBV1 with TRBJ2-4; the D call in the table, TRBD2, was not verified against the DNA. TRBV1 is termed a pseudogene. The CDR3 extends over 19 amino acids. CDR3 nucleotide sequence: TGCACCAGCAGCCTTCGGACTAGCGGGACTCCTATAGCCAAAAACATTCAGTACTTC. Protein product: CTSSLRTSGTPIAKNIQYF.

V gene TRBV11-2 combines with J gene TRBJ2-2; D not certain. The CDR3 is made up of 14 amino acids. V was shortened by 2 bases and J by 4 bases, with 8 bases between the two germline ends. Looked up from germline, CDR1 is SGHAT and CDR2 is FQNNGV. DNA for the CDR3: TGTGCCAGCAGCTTACTAGAACTCACCGGGGAGCTGTTTTTT. It translates to CASSLLELTGELFF.

V and J are TRBV13 and TRBJ2-1, with 10 bases fitting TRBD2. This CDR3 spans 15 amino acids. Germline V gives CDR1 PRHDT, CDR2 FYEKMQ (reference sequence). V shed 3 bases, J shed 4 bases, and the junction held 3 bases outside the gene matches. Here the CDR3 DNA reads TGTGCCAGCAGCTTGAGGACTAGCGGATACAATGAGCAGTTCTTC. Translating gives CASSLRTSGYNEQFF.

The chain recombines TRBV5-1 with TRBJ1-5; D is uncertain. CDR1 is SGHRS, CDR2 YFSETQ, per germline. This CDR3 region has 15 residues. V was cut by 4 bases and J by 1 base, with 12 bases left in between. CDR3 DNA: TGCGCCAGCAGCGAGGGTTGGTTAAGCAATCAGCCCCAGCATTTT. It is translated as CASSEGWLSNQPQHF.

The chain links TRBV12-5 to TRBJ1-4; 7 bases fit TRBD1. This CDR3 comprises 14 residues. The germline V gene encodes CDR1 LGHNT and CDR2 FRNRAP. The V segment lost 4 bases and the J segment 3 bases; nucleotides outside the gene matches: 2. The DNA for the CDR3 is TGTGCTAGTGGTTGGGGACAGCCTAATGAAAAACTGTTTTTT. It encodes CASGWGQPNEKLFF.

The V gene is TRBV4-3, the J gene TRBJ2-2, with D unresolved. V dropped 2 bases and J dropped 4 bases, with 11 bases sitting between them. This CDR3 has 15 residues. Per the germline V gene, CDR1 is LGHNA and CDR2 is YSLEER. CDR3 nucleotide sequence: TGCGCCAGCAGCCAACTCGACTCGCTCACCGGGGAGCTGTTTTTT. This codes for CASSQLDSLTGELFF.

The chain links TRBV2 to TRBJ1-4; D possibly corresponds to TRBD1 (5 bases). Germline V gene lookup returns CDR1 SNHLY and CDR2 FYNNEI. Trimming left V 2 bases short and J 7 bases short, with 14 bases between. This CDR3 has 15 amino acids. CDR3 bases: TGTGCCAGCAGTGAACAGGGATTGATCGGTGAAAAACTGTTTTTT. Its translation: CASSEQGLIGEKLFF.

This clone was detected only once. The rearrangement joins TRBV5-5 to TRBJ2-7, with TRBD1 matching over 7 bases. There are 14 residues in the CDR3. V dropped 4 bases and J dropped 6; count of bases not matched to a gene: 10. Germline V gene lookup returns CDR1 SGHKS and CDR2 YYEKEE (reference sequence). CDR3 coding DNA: TGTGCCAGCAGCCTGACAGGGTTAATTAGCGAGCAGTACTTC. As protein: CASSLTGLISEQYF. The full variable domain, rest sourced from reference TRBV5-5 and TRBJ2-7, is DAGVTQSPTHLIKTRGQQVTLRCSPISGHKSVSWYQQVLGQGPQFIFQYYEKEERGRGNFPDRFSARQFPNYSSELNVNALLLGDSALYLCASSLTGLISEQYFGPGTRLTVT.

This chain connects TRBV15 to TRBJ2-7, with 10 positions matching TRBD1. The junction had 7 bases not matched to a gene; V was cut back by 4 bases and J by 7 bases. CDR1 and CDR2 (germline): LNHNV, YYDKDF (reference sequence). This CDR3 is built from 14 residues. The CDR3 is CATSTDRGRGEQYF. CDR3 nucleotide sequence: TGTGCCACCAGCACAGACAGGGGGCGCGGGGAGCAGTACTTC.

The chain couples TRBV6-5 to TRBJ2-3, with 10 positions matching TRBD2. Germline values: CDR1 MNHEY, CDR2 SVGAGI. This CDR3 comprises 14 residues. V was clipped by 6 bases and J by 3 bases; unmatched bases: 3. Here the CDR3 DNA reads TGTGCCAGCAGGGCTAGCGGGAGAACAGATACGCAGTATTTT. The encoded protein is CASRASGRTDTQYF.